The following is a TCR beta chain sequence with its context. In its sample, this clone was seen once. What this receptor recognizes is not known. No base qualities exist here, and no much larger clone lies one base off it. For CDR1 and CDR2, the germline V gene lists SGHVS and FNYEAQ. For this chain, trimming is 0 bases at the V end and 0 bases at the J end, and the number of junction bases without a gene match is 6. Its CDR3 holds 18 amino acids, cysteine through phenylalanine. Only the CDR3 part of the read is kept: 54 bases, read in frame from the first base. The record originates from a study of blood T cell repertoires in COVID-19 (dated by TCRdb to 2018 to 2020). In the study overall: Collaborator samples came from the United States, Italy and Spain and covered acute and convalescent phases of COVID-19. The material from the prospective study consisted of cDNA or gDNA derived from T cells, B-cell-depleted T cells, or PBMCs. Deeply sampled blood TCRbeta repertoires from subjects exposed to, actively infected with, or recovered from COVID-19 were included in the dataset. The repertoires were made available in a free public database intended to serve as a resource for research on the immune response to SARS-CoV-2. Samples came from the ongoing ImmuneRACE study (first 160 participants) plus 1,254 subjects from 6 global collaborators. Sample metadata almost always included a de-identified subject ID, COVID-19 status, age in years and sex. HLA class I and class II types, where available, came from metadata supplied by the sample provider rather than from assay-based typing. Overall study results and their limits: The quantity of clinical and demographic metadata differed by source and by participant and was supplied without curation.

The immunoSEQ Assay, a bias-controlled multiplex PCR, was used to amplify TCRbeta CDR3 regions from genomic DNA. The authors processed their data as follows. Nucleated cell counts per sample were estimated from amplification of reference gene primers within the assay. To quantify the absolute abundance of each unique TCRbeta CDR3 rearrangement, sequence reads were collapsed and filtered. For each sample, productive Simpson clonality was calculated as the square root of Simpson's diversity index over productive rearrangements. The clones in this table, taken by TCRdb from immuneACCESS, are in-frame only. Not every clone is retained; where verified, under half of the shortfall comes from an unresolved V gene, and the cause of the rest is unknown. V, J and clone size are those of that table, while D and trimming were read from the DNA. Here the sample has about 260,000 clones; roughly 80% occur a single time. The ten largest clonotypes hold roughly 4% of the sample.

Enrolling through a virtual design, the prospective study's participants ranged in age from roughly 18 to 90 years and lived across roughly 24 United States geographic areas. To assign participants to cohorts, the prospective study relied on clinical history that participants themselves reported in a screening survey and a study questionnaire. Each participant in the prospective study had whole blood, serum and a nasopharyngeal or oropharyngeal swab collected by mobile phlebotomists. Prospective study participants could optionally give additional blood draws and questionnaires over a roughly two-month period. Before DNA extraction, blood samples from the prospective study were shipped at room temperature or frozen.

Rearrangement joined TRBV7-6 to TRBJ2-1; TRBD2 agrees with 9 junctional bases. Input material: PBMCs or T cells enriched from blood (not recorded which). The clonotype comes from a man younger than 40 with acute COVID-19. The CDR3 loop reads CASSLARLAGSSYNEQFF. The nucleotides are TGTGCCAGCAGCTTAGCTCGGCTAGCGGGGAGCTCCTACAATGAGCAGTTCTTC.